This T cell receptor beta chain was captured in a study of T-cell memory formation after mild COVID-19. Study-wide context: In these data, TCR clusters were largely donor specific.

This clonotype was observed a few times. Its target is not known. TCRdb reprocessed the 5' RACE reads with MiXCR, giving one entry per CDR3 protein. This table holds roughly 170,000 distinct CDR3 sequences, around a sixth found once. Study observations and caveats: Memory sampled before infection contained some responding clones, suggesting cross-reactive memory joined.

With 3 bases clipped from V and 14 bases from J, the junction kept 11 bases outside the gene matches. The CDR3 totals 13 residues. Germline CDR1 is MNHEY and CDR2 is SMNVEV (reference sequence). The TCR was taken from a young man who had mild COVID-19 (a few samples of this study predate the infection). Cell type and time point are not known. This chain links TRBV27 with TRBJ1-2, with 8 positions matching TRBD1. The sequencing input was PBMCs or a T cell subset sorted from them (not recorded which). The CDR3 DNA is TGTGCCAGCAGTTTCTCGTCCCGGGACAGGTGTACCTTC. Its protein product is CASSFSSRDRCTF.